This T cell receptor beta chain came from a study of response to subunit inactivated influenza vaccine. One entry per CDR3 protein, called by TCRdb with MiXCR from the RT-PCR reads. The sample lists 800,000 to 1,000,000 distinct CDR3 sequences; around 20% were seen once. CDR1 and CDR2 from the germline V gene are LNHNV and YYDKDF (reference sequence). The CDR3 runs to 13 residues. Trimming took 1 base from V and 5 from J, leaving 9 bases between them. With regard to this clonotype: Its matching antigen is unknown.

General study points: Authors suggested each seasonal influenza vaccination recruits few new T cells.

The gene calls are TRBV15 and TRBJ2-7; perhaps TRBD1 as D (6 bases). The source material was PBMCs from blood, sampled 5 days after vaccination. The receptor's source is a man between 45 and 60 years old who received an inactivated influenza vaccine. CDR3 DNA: TGTGCCACCAGCAGAGCCAGGGGACACGAGCAGTACTTC. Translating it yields CATSRARGHEQYF.